This T cell receptor (beta chain) is drawn from a study of Graves' ophthalmopathy and Graves' hyperthyroidism. Study details: Hyperthyroidism was considered stable when no ophthalmopathy appeared within 18 months of follow-up. Study outcomes and limitations: Predictions made by the model for ophthalmopathy progression reached 70.59% sensitivity and almost 75% specificity. Most thyroid-expanded clonotypes exceeding 0.001 frequency were also found in blood.

RNA served as the template for amplifying TCR beta CDR3 regions. Second-round multiplex PCR came after first-round RT-PCR with HTBI primers. TCRdb recomputed calls from the multiplex PCR reads with MiXCR, one row per CDR3 protein. The sample holds around 1,200,000 distinct CDR3 sequences; about 36% are singletons and the top ten take roughly 10%. The ends were cut back, 6 bases at V and 1 base at J, with 15 bases in the middle. The CDR3 runs 15 residues. The sample holds many counts of this clonotype. Its cognate antigen is unknown. This rearrangement joins TRBV12-3 or TRBV12-4 to TRBJ1-1; a weak D match, TRBD1 (5 bases). The clonotype originates from an adult man with Graves' hyperthyroidism. Sequenced material: peripheral blood or thyroid tissue (not recorded which). Written as DNA, the CDR3 is TGTGCCAGCAGCACTTCAGGGCTGGGGAACACTGAAGCTTTCTTT. Its translation is CASSTSGLGNTEAFF.